This entry concerns a single TCR beta chain. Its antigen remains unknown. Time point denoted: patch test 1, 2 weeks after DPC sensitization. Treatment specified: therapeutic diphenylcyclopropenone sensitization with weekly scalp DPC. TCRdb re-called the RACE reads with MiXCR, one entry per CDR3 protein. This table holds 180,000 or so distinct CDR3 sequences, about 14% found once. The CDR3 is 15 amino acids. The V gene lost 7 bases and the J gene lost 5 bases, with 15 bases spanning the gap. From germline, CDR1 is MNHEY and CDR2 SVGAGI. The source of the sample is a study of human T cells and chemical hapten exposure. In the study overall: Patients, chiefly female, had alopecia areata, totalis or universalis. Study-wide results and limits: The formation of large CDR3 similarity clusters by expanded TCRs significantly exceeded that of controls. TCRs whose frequency exceeded 1 in 1000 remained the same following DPC sensitization.

The clonotype originates from a woman in her thirties with alopecia areata. Some clones in this sample may be carry-over from other donors' samples. Here the sequenced sample was whole blood, taken in connection with sensitization to the hapten diphenylcyclopropenone (DPC). The V gene is TRBV6-5, the J gene TRBJ1-6; D gene uncertain. CDR3 residues: CASTPLSGDNSPLHF. The DNA of the CDR3 is TGTGCCAGCACCCCGTTGAGTGGGGATAATTCACCCCTCCACTTT.